The rows below give T cell receptor beta chains drawn from one sample of a study of shared clonotypes between healthy human individuals. Clones were sequenced by immunoSEQ multiplex PCR, and TCRdb holds only the in-frame ones, with some missing. The sample lists millions of clones; over 85% were seen once. Sequencing input: naive CD4+ T cells sorted from blood. The receptor set was obtained from a man between 18 and 29 years old in good health. CDR3s include the opening cysteine and the closing phenylalanine or tryptophan.

cdr3_aa: CAWKSSTYEQYF; v_call: TRBV30
cdr3_aa: CASSPTATRPQTQYF; v_call: TRBV19
cdr3_aa: CASSLGGTGASQETQYF; v_call: TRBV5-1
cdr3_aa: CAISEKKGTPLAQYF; v_call: TRBV10-3
cdr3_aa: CARSLALGLAGDEQYF; v_call: TRBV7-5
cdr3_aa: CASSEGQGNEQFF; v_call: TRBV18
cdr3_aa: CASSERQHEQFF; v_call: TRBV2
cdr3_aa: CAISEYWTGEREKLFF; v_call: TRBV10-3
cdr3_aa: CASSLGAGRPRCGYTF; v_call: TRBV7-2
cdr3_aa: CASSIGGTGGNSPLHF; v_call: TRBV19
cdr3_aa: CASSKGLAGEETQYF; v_call: TRBV5-4
cdr3_aa: CASSTPGRGRRAETQYF; v_call: TRBV28
cdr3_aa: CASSPTGTVYEQYF; v_call: TRBV18
cdr3_aa: CASSPPQGVRTEAFF; v_call: TRBV18
cdr3_aa: CASSLTTNTGELFF; v_call: TRBV5-1
cdr3_aa: CASSVGGMVTDTQYF; v_call: TRBV9
cdr3_aa: CASSKRGRRINEQFF; v_call: TRBV21-1
cdr3_aa: CASHGLAGPLDEQYF; v_call: TRBV27
cdr3_aa: CASSQARGAVTDTQYF; v_call: TRBV18
cdr3_aa: CASSKEQVLQETQYF; v_call: TRBV21-1
cdr3_aa: CASSLRGSNQPQHF; v_call: TRBV11-2
cdr3_aa: CASSPAGRPLHF; v_call: TRBV7-2
cdr3_aa: CASSLGGPTQVGPQHF; v_call: TRBV7-9
cdr3_aa: CASSTLRHISNQPQHF; v_call: TRBV19
cdr3_aa: CASSYSAGRGYFF; v_call: TRBV6-6
cdr3_aa: CASSLVYQGTQYF; v_call: TRBV7-2
cdr3_aa: CASSAGTEDTQYF; v_call: TRBV5-1
cdr3_aa: CAWSVGVGGELFF; v_call: TRBV30
cdr3_aa: CASRTGWDGNTIYF; v_call: TRBV6-1
cdr3_aa: CASSKRGTPYEQYF; v_call: TRBV18
cdr3_aa: CASSARDPYEQYF; v_call: TRBV25-1
cdr3_aa: CASSRGGTQPQHF; v_call: TRBV18
cdr3_aa: CASRPLPNTEAFF; v_call: TRBV6-1
cdr3_aa: CASSLLVPIDTQYF; v_call: TRBV4-1